The 25 T cell receptor beta chains given below trace back to one sample, sequenced in a study of shared clonotypes between healthy human individuals. TCRdb's copy holds only in-frame clones and misses some; the assay was immunoSEQ multiplex PCR. This table has a few million clones, around nine tenths appearing once. Source material: naive CD4+ T cells sorted from blood. Subset meaning: CD45RA+ positively selected. The receptors were gathered from a man younger than 30 in good health.

CDR3 sequence: CASSLSREANVLTF. The DNA of the CDR3 is TGCGCCAGCAGCTTATCCCGTGAGGCCAACGTCCTGACTTTC. The chain has TRBV5-1 and TRBJ2-6, with D uncertain. V shed 2 bases and J shed 6 bases, with 9 bases lying between them. The CDR3 is made up of 14 amino acids. Germline CDR1 reads SGHRS; CDR2 reads YFSETQ. Variable domain in full (rest from reference TRBV5-1 and TRBJ2-6): KAGVTQTPRYLIKTRGQQVTLSCSPISGHRSVSWYQQTPGQGLQFLFEYFSETQRNKGNFPGRFSGRQFSNSRSEMNVSTLELGDSALYLCASSLSREANVLTFGAGSRLTVL.

The chain couples TRBV9 to TRBJ2-3; D is perhaps TRBD1 (6 bases). Trimming left V 3 bases short and J 4 bases short, with 12 bases between. The V gene's germline CDR1 is SGDLS and CDR2 YYNGEE. CDR3 size: 14 residues. The CDR3 coding sequence is TGTGCCAGCAGCGGAAGACCAGGGGCAGATACGCAGTATTTT. Translated: CASSGRPGADTQYF.

The V and J genes are TRBV6-6 and TRBJ2-7, with D perhaps TRBD1 (6 bases). The V end was cut by 2 bases, the J end by 0 bases, with 11 bases between. The CDR3 contains 15 residues. The germline CDR1 and CDR2 sequences are MNHNY and SVGAGI (reference sequence). The CDR3 spells CASSYTRTASYEQYF. The DNA for the CDR3 is TGTGCCAGCAGTTACACGCGGACAGCCTCCTACGAGCAGTACTTC.

The chain joins TRBV5-4 to TRBJ1-1, with D possibly matching TRBD1 (5 bases). The germline gives CDR1 SGHNT, CDR2 YYREEE (reference sequence). The CDR3 is made up of 14 amino acids. The germline V and J ends were trimmed by 0 bases and 2 bases, with 8 bases remaining between them. CDR3 sequence (DNA): TGTGCCAGCAGCTTGGCACAGGAAAACACTGAAGCTTTCTTT. It specifies CASSLAQENTEAFF. Complete variable domain (other parts from reference TRBV5-4 and TRBJ1-1): ETGVTQSPTHLIKTRGQQVTLRCSSQSGHNTVSWYQQALGQGPQFIFQYYREEENGRGNFPPRFSGLQFPNYSSELNVNALELDDSALYLCASSLAQENTEAFFGQGTRLTVV.

Comments on this clone: Other DNA variants within this sample encode the same CDR3. V is TRBV2 and J is TRBJ1-5, with a tentative D call TRBD1 (6 bases). CDR1 and CDR2 (germline): SNHLY, FYNNEI. V was pared by 6 bases and J by 4 bases, with 10 bases between. The CDR3 consists of 13 residues. As DNA, the CDR3 is TGTGCCAGCAGGGAACAGGGTAATCAGCCCCAGCATTTT. This encodes CASREQGNQPQHF.

V and J are TRBV13 and TRBJ2-7; 13 bases fit TRBD2. V dropped 5 bases and J dropped 7; count of bases not matched to a gene: 11. Germline V lookup: CDR1 PRHDT, CDR2 FYEKMQ (reference sequence). The CDR3 is 16 amino acids. The DNA of the CDR3 is TGTGCCAGCAGCACCCGTCGACTAGCGGGGGGAGATGAGCAGTACTTC. It yields the protein CASSTRRLAGGDEQYF.

The chain joins TRBV7-2 to TRBJ2-7; TRBD1 aligns across 7 bases. CDR3 length equals 17 residues. CDR1 and CDR2 (germline): SGHTA, FQGNSA. After removal of 4 bases from V and 3 bases from J, the junction contained 15 bases not matched to a gene. The CDR3 protein is CASSSITWTGFNYEQYF. CDR3 coding DNA: TGTGCCAGCAGCTCCATAACCTGGACAGGATTTAACTACGAGCAGTACTTC.

V usage is TRBV5-6 and J usage is TRBJ1-2, with 7 bases lining up with TRBD1. The ends lost 4 bases at V and 4 bases at J; junction bases unmatched: 10. The CDR3 totals 15 residues. Germline V gives CDR1 SGHDT, CDR2 YYEEEE. The CDR3 DNA reads as TGTGCCAGCAGCCGAGCCGGGACAGCCCTCTATGGCTACACCTTC. Residues: CASSRAGTALYGYTF.

This rearrangement joins TRBV7-2 to TRBJ2-3; D is unresolved. Trimming pared 2 bases from V and 4 bases from J, leaving 7 bases between. This CDR3 has 13 residues. CDR1 is SGHTA, CDR2 FQGNSA, per germline. The CDR3 reads CASSLRWADTQYF. Here the CDR3 DNA reads TGTGCCAGCAGCTTAAGGTGGGCAGATACGCAGTATTTT. Full variable domain (outside the CDR3, taken from reference TRBV7-2 and TRBJ2-3): GAGVSQSPSNKVTEKGKDVELRCDPISGHTALYWYRQSLGQGLEFLIYFQGNSAPDKSGLPSDRFSAERTGGSVSTLTIQRTQQEDSAVYLCASSLRWADTQYFGPGTRLTVL.

Notes on this clone: At one end the junction does not follow the germline gene, possibly because of a read error. The rearrangement links TRBV2 to TRBJ1-1, with no clear D. CDR3 length: 12 residues. Germline CDR1 and CDR2: SNHLY and FYNNEI. The CDR3 DNA is TGTGCCTGCAGCCCGAGAGGCACTGAAGCTTTCTTT. Translated, it gives CACSPRGTEAFF.

As concerns this clone: Other DNA sequences in this specimen translate into the identical CDR3. The chain has TRBV6-5 and TRBJ2-7; D not certain. The CDR3 extends over 11 amino acids. Per germline, CDR1 MNHEY and CDR2 SVGAGI. The V gene lost 7 bases and the J gene lost 4 bases, with 8 bases spanning the gap. The CDR3 loop is CASTHGYEQYF. CDR3 bases: TGTGCCAGCACCCACGGGTACGAGCAGTACTTC.

The rearrangement links TRBV11-2 to TRBJ2-3; 11 bases line up with TRBD1. Germline CDR1 and CDR2: SGHAT and FQNNGV. This CDR3 is built from 17 residues. The trim removed 2 bases at V and 2 bases at J, leaving 6 bases unmatched. The CDR3 nucleotides are TGTGCCAGCAGCTTATGGACAGGGGGCAGGGACACAGATACGCAGTATTTT. Residues: CASSLWTGGRDTDTQYF.

The chain has TRBV18 and TRBJ2-3; the D gene is possibly TRBD2 (6 bases). V shed 3 bases and J shed 4 bases, with 23 bases lying between them. The CDR3 totals 18 residues. Germline V CDR1 and CDR2: KGHSH, LQKENI. The CDR3 loop is CASSPFPYRGSAADTQYF. In DNA, the CDR3 is TGTGCCAGCTCACCCTTCCCATATCGGGGGAGTGCGGCAGATACGCAGTATTTT.

This chain uses TRBV18 with TRBJ1-2; D is possibly TRBD1 (5 bases). The CDR3 consists of 14 residues. Germline loops: CDR1 KGHSH, CDR2 LQKENI. V was trimmed by 6 bases and J by 3 bases, leaving 14 bases between them. The CDR3 coding sequence is TGTGCCAGCTCGCCAACCGGGGACTACTATGGCTACACCTTC. Amino acid sequence: CASSPTGDYYGYTF.

This clone was observed a single time. This chain uses TRBV5-1 with TRBJ2-7; D is undetermined. The V and J ends lost 4 bases and 0 bases respectively, with 17 bases between them. The V gene's germline CDR1 is SGHRS and CDR2 YFSETQ. The CDR3 has 16 amino acids. The CDR3 loop reads CASSGTASSLSYEQYF. CDR3 in DNA: TGCGCCAGCAGCGGTACAGCCTCTTCCCTCTCCTACGAGCAGTACTTC.

The J gene is TRBJ2-5, the V gene TRBV7-2; D call uncertain. This CDR3 comprises 13 residues. Germline lookup yields CDR1 SGHTA and CDR2 FQGNSA. Trimming left V 3 bases short and J 4 bases short, with 9 bases between. The CDR3 sequence: CASSFRMGETQYF. CDR3 nucleotides: TGTGCCAGCAGCTTTAGGATGGGAGAGACCCAGTACTTC. The complete variable domain, with remaining parts taken from reference TRBV7-2 and TRBJ2-5, reads GAGVSQSPSNKVTEKGKDVELRCDPISGHTALYWYRQSLGQGLEFLIYFQGNSAPDKSGLPSDRFSAERTGGSVSTLTIQRTQQEDSAVYLCASSFRMGETQYFGPGTRLLVL.

The gene calls are TRBV19 and TRBJ1-5; TRBD1 matches 7 bases. The CDR3 is made up of 18 amino acids. Germline V CDR1 and CDR2: LNHDA, SQIVND (reference sequence). Losses at the gene ends were 6 bases for V and 1 base for J; bases not matched to a gene: 15. The CDR3 loop reads CASRGLQGTIRSNQPQHF. The DNA of the CDR3 is TGTGCCAGTAGGGGCTTACAGGGGACCATCAGGAGCAATCAGCCCCAGCATTTT.

The chain is built from TRBV18 and TRBJ2-5; no firm D call. The DNA end lines up better with TRBJ2-7; the J call may be wrong. Germline CDR1 and CDR2: KGHSH and LQKENI. This CDR3 comprises 12 residues. CDR3 amino acids: CASSLPPYEQYF. The CDR3 coding sequence is TGTGCCAGCTCACTCCCGCCCTACGAGCAGTACTTC.

About this clone itself: A read error may produce the germline difference seen at one junction end. The CDR3 sequence: CASSPPTSDNEQFF. CDR3 DNA sequence: TGTGCCAGCTCGCCACCTACTAGCGACAATGAGCAGTTCTTC. V gene TRBV18 combines with J gene TRBJ2-1; 7 nucleotides agree with TRBD2. The CDR3 contains 14 residues. Germline CDR1 reads KGHSH; CDR2 reads LQKENI.

This clone appeared once. The chain has TRBV7-9 and TRBJ1-1; 8 positions match TRBD1. From germline, CDR1 is SEHNR and CDR2 FQNEAQ (reference sequence). V lost 4 bases to trimming and J lost 0 bases; unmatched junction nucleotides: 10. The CDR3 spans 17 residues. The CDR3 DNA is TGTGCCAGCAGCTCCCCCGGGACAGGAACTGTGAACACTGAAGCTTTCTTT. This gives the protein CASSSPGTGTVNTEAFF.

This chain connects TRBV5-1 to TRBJ2-1; TRBD2 agrees at 7 bases. Germline V lookup: CDR1 SGHRS, CDR2 YFSETQ. The V and J ends lost 4 bases and 2 bases, in that order; junction bases with no gene match: 3. The CDR3 is 14 amino acids. CDR3 amino acids: CASSNGLAYNEQFF. CDR3 coding DNA: TGCGCCAGCAGCAACGGACTAGCCTACAATGAGCAGTTCTTC.

CDR3 loop: CASSSDRFKETQYF. CDR3 sequence (DNA): TGTGCCAGCAGCTCCGATCGGTTCAAGGAGACCCAGTACTTC. The chain has TRBV7-2 and TRBJ2-5; no definite D call. Trimming took off 4 bases at V and 5 bases at J, with 14 bases between the two ends. Germline V CDR1 and CDR2: SGHTA, FQGNSA. CDR3 length: 14 amino acids.

This clone was found once. V is TRBV4-3 and J is TRBJ1-1, with a weak D call TRBD1 (5 bases). Trimming cost V 5 bases and J 0 bases, with 13 bases left between them. CDR1 LGHNA and CDR2 YSLEER come from the germline V gene. The CDR3 has 15 amino acids. CDR3 in amino acids: CASSNFDRLNTEAFF. DNA of the CDR3: TGCGCCAGCAGCAATTTTGACAGATTGAACACTGAAGCTTTCTTT.

The chain is built from TRBV6-1 and TRBJ2-5, with TRBD1 matching 9 bases. Trimming at V came to 4 bases and at J to 5 bases, leaving 8 bases not matched to a gene. CDR1 is MNHNS and CDR2 is SASEGT in the germline V gene. The CDR3 covers 15 residues. CDR3 loop: CASSAGQGRWETQYF. CDR3 bases: TGTGCCAGCAGTGCCGGACAGGGGCGGTGGGAGACCCAGTACTTC.

This rearrangement joins TRBV5-6 to TRBJ2-7; 7 bases match TRBD1. V was clipped by 2 bases and J by 7 bases; unmatched bases: 9. The CDR3 has 14 residues. Germline CDR1 and CDR2: SGHDT and YYEEEE. CDR3 protein: CASSLDRAVREQYF. Written as DNA, the CDR3 is TGTGCCAGCAGCTTAGACAGGGCAGTACGAGAGCAGTACTTC.